This T cell receptor (beta chain) was found in a study of human T cells and chemical hapten exposure (dated by TCRdb to the early 2020s). The study in broad terms: For sensitization, 2% DPC in acetone was applied to a roughly 2 cm by roughly 2 cm area of upper inner arm skin. In alopecia patients, the study followed how the peripheral blood TCR repertoire changed in vivo over primary and secondary sensitization to diphenylcyclopropenone (DPC), a hapten. Twenty-nine alopecia patients provided blood for TCR sequencing at one to four time points (pre-sensitization, 2, 6 and 24 weeks). The patient cohort, mostly female, included alopecia areata with under or over 50% scalp involvement, alopecia totalis and alopecia universalis. Weekly therapeutic DPC doses were additionally applied to the scalp of patients throughout the roughly 25-week study period. Patch testing on the upper back used Finn chambers containing 0.01% DPC, with scoring done after 6 days according to International Contact Dermatitis Research Group standards. Libraries were pooled for sequencing, and per-sample TCR yields varied mainly because of small differences in library volumes within the pool. Blood samples were taken from patients before sensitization (week 0) and then at 2, 6 and about 24 weeks after DPC sensitization.

V was cut back by 2 bases and J by 2 bases, leaving a gap of 8 bases between them. The CDR3 runs 14 residues from the cysteine to the phenylalanine. The DNA shown is the 42-base CDR3, in frame from base 1. According to the germline V gene, CDR1 reads MNHEY and CDR2 reads SVGEGT. What the study reported, not specific to this receptor: All patients had alopecia, a presumed autoimmune disease, so their immune response might differ from that of healthy individuals. After repeated subsampling, changes were observed in the strength of the expansion versus patch-test correlation and in the threshold at which the correlation became significant. No change with DPC sensitization was found in the number of TCRs above 1 in 1000 frequency, and no evidence of global repertoire structure alterations was found. A positive correlation was found between the number of PT1 expanded TCRs and patch test score, with significance reached at thresholds 8, 16 and 32 but not 4. Significantly more large CDR3 similarity clusters were formed by expanded TCRs than by pre-sensitization or healthy control sets, consistent with antigen-driven responses.

In the paper's terms, the time point label means: patch test 2, 6 weeks after DPC sensitization. In the paper's terms, the treatment or condition label means: therapeutic diphenylcyclopropenone sensitization with weekly scalp DPC. At each patch-test visit, blood was drawn before the patch test was applied. To be eligible, patients had to be aged 18 to 70, diagnosed with alopecia and judged suitable for DPC therapy, while pregnant patients were excluded. Unfractionated whole blood was collected in Tempus Blood RNA tubes, and total RNA was extracted from that blood. This clonotype was found many times. Its antigen remains unidentified. One base away there is no much larger clone; base qualities are not given. Receptors were amplified or captured by RACE. TCRdb shows the sequencer as NextSeq 500. During library preparation, unique molecular identifiers were attached to individual cDNA molecules so that TCRs could be counted quantitatively and reproducibly. Each blood RNA sample was used to sequence both TCR alpha and TCR beta chains. The original pipeline was this. Samples had a median of 95,638 TCRs, with a range from about 23,224 to 750,000. The Decombinator software suite was used to annotate V, J and CDR3 in the TCR reads. For the PS versus PT1 abundance plots, all samples were subsampled to the same number of TCRs (28,000). Expanded TCRs were defined as absent before sensitization and observed at least eight times at the 2-week time point. The public reads were run again by TCRdb, first through fastp at Q25 and then through MiXCR, and only productive beta chains were kept. One record per CDR3 amino acid sequence lists the most common genes and DNA. The V and J calls, along with clone size, are taken from TCRdb and not from the paper's own processing. In all, the sample holds over 65,000 distinct CDR3 sequences, and about 9.9% of those were seen once. The ten largest account for around 1.4% of the sample.

This TCR derives from a man in his late teens or twenties with alopecia areata. Some clones in this sample may be carry-over from other donors' samples. The chain joins TRBV6-2 or TRBV6-3 to TRBJ2-3, with TRBD2 as a weak D call on 5 bases. This specimen consisted of whole blood, obtained in connection with sensitization to the hapten diphenylcyclopropenone (DPC). The DNA reads as follows: TGTGCCAGCAGTTACGGGGAGCACACAGATACGCAGTATTTT. Its protein reads: CASSYGEHTDTQYF.